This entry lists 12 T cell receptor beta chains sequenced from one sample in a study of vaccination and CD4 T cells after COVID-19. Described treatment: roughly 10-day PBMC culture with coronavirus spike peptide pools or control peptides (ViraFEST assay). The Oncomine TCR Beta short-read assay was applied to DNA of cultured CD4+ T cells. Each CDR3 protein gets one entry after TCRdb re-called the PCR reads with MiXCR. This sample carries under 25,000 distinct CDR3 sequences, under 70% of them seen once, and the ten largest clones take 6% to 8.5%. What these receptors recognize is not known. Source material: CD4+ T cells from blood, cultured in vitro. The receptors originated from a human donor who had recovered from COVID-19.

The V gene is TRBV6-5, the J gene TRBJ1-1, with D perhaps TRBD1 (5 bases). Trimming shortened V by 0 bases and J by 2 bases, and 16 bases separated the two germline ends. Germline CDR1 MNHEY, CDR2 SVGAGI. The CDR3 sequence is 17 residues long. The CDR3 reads CASSYSQQRGRNTEAFF. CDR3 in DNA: TGTGCCAGCAGTTACTCGCAGCAACGGGGCCGAAACACTGAAGCTTTCTTT.

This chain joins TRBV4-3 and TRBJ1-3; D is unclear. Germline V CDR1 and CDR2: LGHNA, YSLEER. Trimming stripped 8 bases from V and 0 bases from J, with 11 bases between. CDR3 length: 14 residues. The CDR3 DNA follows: TGCGCCAGCGCCCCTAGCCGCTCTGGAAACACCATATATTTT. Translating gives CASAPSRSGNTIYF.

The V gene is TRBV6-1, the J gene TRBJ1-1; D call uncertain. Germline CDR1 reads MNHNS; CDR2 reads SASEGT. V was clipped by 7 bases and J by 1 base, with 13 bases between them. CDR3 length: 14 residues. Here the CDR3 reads CASNREGSNTEAFF. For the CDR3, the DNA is TGTGCCAGCAATCGTGAGGGCTCGAACACTGAAGCTTTCTTT.

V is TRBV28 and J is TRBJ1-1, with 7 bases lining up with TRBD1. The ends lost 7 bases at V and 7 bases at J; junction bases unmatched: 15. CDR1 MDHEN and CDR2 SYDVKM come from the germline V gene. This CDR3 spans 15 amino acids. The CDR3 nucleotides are TGTGCCAGCAAAGAGAACGTGGGACAGATCTTTGAAGCTTTCTTT. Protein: CASKENVGQIFEAFF.

The CDR3 coding sequence is TGCGCCAGCAGCCCGCAGGGGGCCGGTTCCACTGAAGCTTTCTTT. Its translation is CASSPQGAGSTEAFF. The chain uses TRBV5-1 and TRBJ1-1, with 8 positions matching TRBD1. The CDR3 contains 15 residues. Germline V lookup: CDR1 SGHRS, CDR2 YFSETQ. After removal of 4 bases from V and 4 bases from J, the junction contained 9 bases not matched to a gene. The full variable domain, with the rest looked up from reference TRBV5-1 and TRBJ1-1, is KAGVTQTPRYLIKTRGQQVTLSCSPISGHRSVSWYQQTPGQGLQFLFEYFSETQRNKGNFPGRFSGRQFSNSRSEMNVSTLELGDSALYLCASSPQGAGSTEAFFGQGTRLTVV.

The CDR3 loop reads CASSLTGDPRYEQYF. CDR3 coding DNA: TGCGCCAGCAGCTTGACAGGGGACCCCCGCTACGAGCAGTACTTC. The V call is TRBV5-1, the J call TRBJ2-7, with 7 nucleotides matching TRBD1. This CDR3 has 15 residues. V shed 1 base and J 3 bases; nucleotides not matched to a gene: 7. Per the germline V gene, CDR1 is SGHRS and CDR2 is YFSETQ.

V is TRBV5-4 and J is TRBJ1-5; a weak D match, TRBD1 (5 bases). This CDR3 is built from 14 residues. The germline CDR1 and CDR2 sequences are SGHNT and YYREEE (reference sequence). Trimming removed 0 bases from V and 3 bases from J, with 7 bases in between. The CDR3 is CASSLEGPNQPQHF. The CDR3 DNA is TGTGCCAGCAGCTTGGAGGGACCCAATCAGCCCCAGCATTTT.

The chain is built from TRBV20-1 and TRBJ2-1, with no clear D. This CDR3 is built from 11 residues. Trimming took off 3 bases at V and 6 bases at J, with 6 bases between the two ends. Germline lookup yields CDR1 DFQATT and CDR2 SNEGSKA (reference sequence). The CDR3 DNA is TGCAGTGCTAGTTTAGGCAATGAGCAGTTCTTC. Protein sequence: CSASLGNEQFF.

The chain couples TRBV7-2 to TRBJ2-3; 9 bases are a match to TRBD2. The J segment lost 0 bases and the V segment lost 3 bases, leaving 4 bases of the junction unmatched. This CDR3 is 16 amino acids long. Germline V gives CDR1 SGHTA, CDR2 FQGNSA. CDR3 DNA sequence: TGTGCCAGCAGCTTGGGGACTAGCAGAAGCACAGATACGCAGTATTTT. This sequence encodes CASSLGTSRSTDTQYF.

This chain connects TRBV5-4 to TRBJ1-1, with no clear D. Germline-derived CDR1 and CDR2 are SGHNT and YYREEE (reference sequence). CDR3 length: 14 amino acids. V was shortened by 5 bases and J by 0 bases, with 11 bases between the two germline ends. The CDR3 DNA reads TGTGCCAGCAGAATTGGAGGGATGAACACTGAAGCTTTCTTT. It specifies CASRIGGMNTEAFF.

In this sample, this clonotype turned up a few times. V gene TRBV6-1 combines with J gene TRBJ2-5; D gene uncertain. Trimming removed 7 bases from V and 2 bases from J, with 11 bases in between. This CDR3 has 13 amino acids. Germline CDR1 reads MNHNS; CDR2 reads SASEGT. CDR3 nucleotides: TGTGCCAGCACCCCCCTTTGGCAAGAGACCCAGTACTTC. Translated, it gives CASTPLWQETQYF.

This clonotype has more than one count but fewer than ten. CDR3 coding DNA: TGCGCCAGCAGTCAATCGGGCGTGGGGGTGGGCAATCAGCCCCAGCATTTT. This translates into CASSQSGVGVGNQPQHF. The chain is built from TRBV23-1 and TRBJ1-5, with a weak D call TRBD1 (5 bases). TRBV23-1 is an ORF, and what it does is uncertain. V gave up 0 bases and J gave up 2 bases, with 14 bases separating them. This CDR3 spans 17 amino acids.